A single sample gave rise to the 20 T cell receptor beta chains below, sequenced in a study of blood T cell repertoires in COVID-19. Using immunoSEQ multiplex PCR, the repertoire was profiled, and TCRdb retains in-frame clones only, with some absent. Of 150,000 or so clones listed, around 84% were seen once; the top ten hold approximately 8.4%. Specimen: PBMCs or T cells enriched from blood (not recorded which). Receptors originate from a woman between 45 and 60 years old who had recovered from COVID-19.

The rearrangement joins TRBV6-4 to TRBJ1-1; possibly TRBD1 for D (5 bases). This CDR3 spans 16 amino acids. V lost 2 bases, J lost 1 base, and 14 bases lay in between. Germline V gene lookup returns CDR1 MRHNA and CDR2 SNTAGT. The CDR3 DNA reads TGTGCCAGCAGTGACACAGCAGGGAAGGGGAACACTGAAGCTTTCTTT. This codes for CASSDTAGKGNTEAFF.

This clone was counted a single time. The CDR3 loop is CASSPPRDRGRTGELFF. CDR3 DNA: TGTGCCAGTAGTCCTCCCCGGGACAGGGGGCGGACCGGGGAGCTGTTTTTT. The chain joins TRBV19 to TRBJ2-2; 12 bases are shared with TRBD1. Unmatched junction bases numbered 9, after V lost 5 bases and J lost 5 bases. CDR3 length: 17 amino acids. Germline loops: CDR1 LNHDA, CDR2 SQIVND (reference sequence).

V and J are TRBV6-5 and TRBJ1-6; D ambiguous. Germline assignment: CDR1 MNHEY and CDR2 SVGAGI. V shed 8 bases and J shed 0 bases, with 8 bases lying between them. There are 14 residues in the CDR3. The CDR3 loop reads CASSRSSYNSPLHF. Written as DNA, the CDR3 is TGTGCCAGCTCCCGGAGCTCCTATAATTCACCCCTCCACTTT.

The chain joins TRBV7-9 to TRBJ2-5; 8 bases are a match to TRBD2. The CDR3 covers 14 residues. V shed 8 bases and J 5 bases; nucleotides not matched to a gene: 10. In germline, CDR1 is SEHNR, CDR2 FQNEAQ (reference sequence). The CDR3 region is CASRTSAGVETQYF. The CDR3, as DNA: TGTGCCAGCCGAACCTCAGCGGGAGTTGAGACCCAGTACTTC.

This clone was counted at least ten times. The CDR3 DNA reads as TGTGCCAGCAGTTCGTACAGGTCCTACGAGCAGTACTTC. Protein: CASSSYRSYEQYF. V and J are TRBV27 and TRBJ2-7; D perhaps matches TRBD1 (5 bases). This CDR3 is built from 13 residues. Germline V gene data show CDR1 as MNHEY and CDR2 as SMNVEV (reference sequence). V lost 4 bases, J lost 1 base, and 8 bases lay in between.

This chain connects TRBV27 to TRBJ1-1; D is undetermined. This CDR3 is 14 amino acids long. V was shortened by 8 bases and J by 3 bases, with 16 bases between the two germline ends. From germline, CDR1 is MNHEY and CDR2 SMNVEV (reference sequence). The CDR3 DNA follows: TGTGCCAGCTGGGCATCCTTTTTCTACACTGAAGCTTTCTTT. As protein: CASWASFFYTEAFF.

The CDR3 loop reads CASSLEGLRTEAFF. CDR3 in DNA: TGTGCCAGCAGCTTAGAGGGGCTACGCACTGAAGCTTTCTTT. This chain uses TRBV7-2 with TRBJ1-1; possibly TRBD1 for D (5 bases). Trimming pared 1 base from V and 4 bases from J, leaving 10 bases between. Germline V CDR1 and CDR2: SGHTA, FQGNSA. The CDR3 consists of 14 residues.

A single count supports this clone. The chain recombines TRBV10-3 with TRBJ2-2, with D maybe TRBD2 (5 bases). Trimming cost V 4 bases and J 4 bases, with 25 bases left between them. This CDR3 spans 19 amino acids. CDR1 is ENHRY, CDR2 SYGVKD, per germline. The CDR3 DNA reads as TGTGCCATCAGTGGTCGTCGGGGTTCCGGGGAGTTTGGCACCGGGGAGCTGTTTTTT. It encodes CAISGRRGSGEFGTGELFF.

This clone was recorded once. V gene TRBV28 combines with J gene TRBJ2-7; a weak D match, TRBD2 (6 bases). The CDR3 has 13 residues. CDR1 MDHEN and CDR2 SYDVKM come from the germline V gene. V dropped 7 bases and J dropped 2 bases, with 12 bases sitting between them. The CDR3 DNA sequence: TGTGCCAGCAAGGAGGGCAGTACCTACGAGCAGTACTTC. Residues: CASKEGSTYEQYF.

In DNA, the CDR3 is TGTGCCAGCAGTGGGGGCGGGAGCGCGGATACGCAGTATTTT. Amino acids: CASSGGGSADTQYF. The chain links TRBV2 to TRBJ2-3; 7 positions match TRBD2. Looked up from germline, CDR1 is SNHLY and CDR2 is FYNNEI. The CDR3 runs to 14 residues. J gave up 6 bases and V 4 bases, and 7 bases lay outside the gene matches.

This clone has just one count. J is TRBJ2-2 and V is TRBV6-6, with TRBD2 matching over 12 bases. V was pared by 6 bases and J by 6 bases, with 17 bases of the junction left unmatched. This CDR3 comprises 19 residues. CDR1 and CDR2 (germline): MNHNY, SVGAGI (reference sequence). This CDR3 reads CASSRPPRLAGVVAGELFF. CDR3 nucleotides: TGTGCCAGCAGCCGACCACCAAGACTAGCGGGAGTAGTGGCCGGGGAGCTGTTTTTT.

The chain couples TRBV27 to TRBJ1-4; no definite D call. Germline V lookup: CDR1 MNHEY, CDR2 SMNVEV (reference sequence). Trimming removed 5 bases at V and 2 bases at J, with 9 bases between. The CDR3 length is 14 residues. Here the CDR3 reads CASSMQRTNEKLFF. The CDR3 nucleotides read TGTGCCAGCAGTATGCAGAGGACTAATGAAAAACTGTTTTTT.

The chain carries TRBV2 and TRBJ1-1; the D gene is possibly TRBD1 (5 bases). The V end was cut by 4 bases, the J end by 0 bases, with 9 bases between. CDR1 and CDR2 (germline): SNHLY, FYNNEI. This CDR3 contains 14 residues. CDR3 in DNA: TGTGCCAGCAGTGTGACAGAGCTGAACACTGAAGCTTTCTTT. This translates into CASSVTELNTEAFF.

The V and J genes are TRBV7-3 and TRBJ1-1; 8 positions agree with TRBD1. The CDR3 has 15 amino acids. The V gene end was trimmed by 5 bases and the J gene end by 8 bases; junction bases not matched to a gene: 13. Per the germline V gene, CDR1 is SGHTA and CDR2 is FQGTGA. CDR3 residues: CASSPNPGGMREAFF. CDR3 coding DNA: TGTGCCAGCAGCCCAAACCCAGGGGGCATGAGGGAAGCTTTCTTT.

This clone was observed a few times. The chain links TRBV7-9 to TRBJ1-3; possibly TRBD1 for D (5 bases). With 5 bases removed from V and 2 bases from J, the gap between germline ends came to 19 bases. The CDR3 extends over 17 amino acids. The germline CDR1 and CDR2 sequences are SEHNR and FQNEAQ (reference sequence). CDR3 residues: CASSLSSGAPTGNTIYF. The CDR3, as DNA: TGTGCCAGCAGCCTTAGTAGTGGGGCGCCGACTGGAAACACCATATATTTT.

The chain is built from TRBV6-5 and TRBJ2-5, with TRBD2 as a possible D gene (5 bases). Trimming took off 4 bases at V and 5 bases at J, with 11 bases between the two ends. From germline, CDR1 is MNHEY and CDR2 SVGAGI. CDR3 size: 13 residues. CDR3 sequence: CASSSPGTETQYF. The CDR3 region has the DNA TGTGCCAGCAGTTCCCCGGGAACCGAGACCCAGTACTTC.

The gene calls are TRBV6-1 and TRBJ1-3; D is undetermined. V dropped 1 base and J dropped 5 bases, with 12 bases sitting between them. Germline values: CDR1 MNHNS, CDR2 SASEGT. The CDR3 loop spans 15 amino acids. DNA for the CDR3: TGTGCCAGCAGTGAAGGGGGTAGCGGGAGAAACACCATATATTTT. Translating gives CASSEGGSGRNTIYF.

The sample holds one count of this clone. The J gene is TRBJ1-4, the V gene TRBV9; D possibly corresponds to TRBD1 (6 bases). CDR3 length: 16 amino acids. Germline CDR1 reads SGDLS; CDR2 reads YYNGEE. The germline V and J ends were trimmed by 0 bases and 4 bases, with 13 bases remaining between them. Here the CDR3 DNA reads TGTGCCAGCAGCGTAGGGACCGGGACATATAATGAAAAACTGTTTTTT. Translating it yields CASSVGTGTYNEKLFF.

There are a few counts of this clone. This chain links TRBV7-2 with TRBJ2-7, with TRBD2 matching 7 bases. The CDR3 runs to 13 residues. Germline V lookup: CDR1 SGHTA, CDR2 FQGNSA. V lost 6 bases, J lost 4 bases, and 6 bases stayed unmatched. The CDR3 nucleotides read TGTGCCAGCAGGGGCGGGAGTGCGTACGAGCAGTACTTC. This sequence encodes CASRGGSAYEQYF.

This rearrangement joins TRBV7-2 to TRBJ2-2; TRBD2 matches 8 bases. Germline V gene data show CDR1 as SGHTA and CDR2 as FQGNSA. The CDR3 consists of 15 residues. V gave up 2 bases and J gave up 7 bases; unmatched junction bases: 6. The CDR3 DNA sequence: TGTGCCAGCAGCTTATCAGCGGGGGCGTACGGGGAGCTGTTTTTT. This encodes CASSLSAGAYGELFF. The whole variable domain, remainder taken from reference TRBV7-2 and TRBJ2-2, is GAGVSQSPSNKVTEKGKDVELRCDPISGHTALYWYRQSLGQGLEFLIYFQGNSAPDKSGLPSDRFSAERTGGSVSTLTIQRTQQEDSAVYLCASSLSAGAYGELFFGEGSRLTVL.